Included here is one T cell receptor (beta chain) sequence, with context. Its target antigen remains unknown. Per-nucleotide qualities are absent, and no much larger clonotype sits a single base away. TCRbeta CDR3 regions were amplified from genomic DNA by means of the immunoSEQ Assay, a bias-controlled multiplex PCR. In the original analysis: Nucleated cell counts per sample were estimated from amplification of reference gene primers within the assay. To quantify the absolute abundance of each unique TCRbeta CDR3 rearrangement, sequence reads were collapsed and filtered. For each sample, productive Simpson clonality was calculated as the square root of Simpson's diversity index over productive rearrangements. The table was pulled from immuneACCESS by TCRdb, which kept in-frame rearrangements only. Such tables lose some clones; where checked, under half of the loss comes from unresolved V genes, and the rest has no known cause. V and J calls and clone size are given by that table; D and trimming were obtained from the DNA. The table for this sample lists 200,000 to 250,000 clones; roughly 85% of them were counted only once. The ten largest clones capture about 10% of the sample.

The sample comes from a study of blood T cell repertoires in COVID-19 (TCRdb year 2020). About the full investigation: Collaborator samples came from the United States, Italy and Spain and covered acute and convalescent phases of COVID-19. The prospective study material was composed of cDNA or gDNA derived from T cells, B-cell-depleted T cells, or PBMCs. Deeply sampled blood TCRbeta repertoires from subjects exposed to, actively infected with, or recovered from COVID-19 were included in the dataset. The repertoires were made available in a free public database intended to serve as a resource for research on the immune response to SARS-CoV-2. The samples were drawn from the first 160 participants of the ongoing ImmuneRACE study and from 1,254 subjects provided by 6 global collaborators. Sample metadata almost always included a de-identified subject ID, COVID-19 status, age in years and sex. Where available, HLA class I and class II types were taken from metadata supplied by the sample provider and were not determined by assay-based typing. What the authors observed across the whole study: Clinical and demographic metadata were provided uncurated, with the amount varying by source and participant.

Participants in the prospective study were enrolled through a virtual design, were aged roughly 18 to 100 years, and lived in under 25 United States geographic areas. In the prospective study, cohorts were assigned on the basis of participant-reported clinical history obtained from a screening survey and a study questionnaire. Recovered participants in ImmuneRACE Cohort 3 were defined as having two consecutive negative NP/OP PCR tests, clearance from a healthcare professional, or resolution of symptoms. Each participant in the prospective study had whole blood, serum and a nasopharyngeal or oropharyngeal swab collected by mobile phlebotomists. Participants in the prospective study had the option to provide additional blood draws and questionnaires over an approximately 2-month period. Before DNA extraction, prospective study blood samples were shipped either frozen or at room temperature. The specimen was PBMCs or T cells enriched from blood (not recorded which). The receptor's source is a man aged 25-40 years who had recovered from COVID-19.

In nucleotide form, the sequence is TGTGCCAGCAGCAAAAACAGTGACACCGGGGAGCTGTTTTTT. This gives the protein CASSKNSDTGELFF. The sequence links TRBV7-3 to TRBJ2-2; no D gene can be assigned with confidence. Reading from cysteine to phenylalanine, the CDR3 counts 14 amino acids. CDR3 DNA only is kept here, 42 bases in frame from base 1. In the germline V gene, CDR1 corresponds to SGHTA and CDR2 to FQGTGA. A distance of 10 bases separates the germline ends of V and J, which lose 5 bases and 3 bases respectively.